This TCR beta chain was recorded in a study of vaccination effects on CD4 cells after COVID-19. The study, taken as a whole, reports: Long after vaccination, the clones induced by infection and by vaccine shrank markedly in size.

About this clone: What it binds is not known.

Profiled with immunoSEQ multiplex PCR; TCRdb holds only in-frame clones, not every one. The table shows 68,000 or so clones, with 75% to 90% occurring only once. V gave up 5 bases and J gave up 2 bases; unmatched junction bases: 10. The CDR3 has 16 amino acids. Germline lookup yields CDR1 SGHAT and CDR2 FQNNGV. Sequencing in the ViraFEST assay came after antigen-specific CD4+ T cells had been expanded with viral peptide pools, which were used to stimulate PBMC. When around nine days of culture had elapsed, CD4+ T cells were isolated. According to the study, vaccine recipients showed no prior SARS-CoV-2 infection and negative nucleocapsid antibodies.

This receptor was taken from a human donor who received a COVID-19 vaccine. V is TRBV11-2 and J is TRBJ2-7; TRBD1 agrees at 9 bases. The input for sequencing was CD4+ T cells from PBMCs cultured with SARS-CoV-2 spike peptides, taken before COVID-19 vaccination. CDR3 nucleotides: TGTGCCAGCAGCGTCACAGGGGGCGCCAAGACCTACGAGCAGTACGTC. It is translated as CASSVTGGAKTYEQYV.